A selection of T cell receptor beta chains follows, all from one sample in a study of siplizumab effects on memory and regulatory T cells. Sequencing was performed with immunoSEQ multiplex PCR; in TCRdb, only in-frame clones are kept and a portion is missing. This table holds around 120,000 clones, roughly 94% found once. Sequences were obtained from non-Treg CD4+ T cells sorted from blood. Receptors were obtained from a human donor in good health. Each CDR3 is given with its conserved first and last residue. The D gene is left open where the match is weak. Clone size is shown for a subset of rows, as once, few, many or a class of expanded clone.

-	-	TRBV5-1	11	TRBJ1-2	CASSLGVGYTF	TGCGCCAGCAGCTTAGGGGTCGGCTACACCTTC
TRBD1	-	TRBV4-1	17	TRBJ2-7	CASSQAPLGQGSYEQYF	TGCGCCAGCAGCCAAGCACCACTGGGACAGGGCTCCTACGAGCAGTACTTC
-	-	TRBV27	14	TRBJ2-2	CASSLSRNTGELFF	TGTGCCAGCAGTTTATCCAGGAACACCGGGGAGCTGTTTTTT
-	-	TRBV7-2	14	TRBJ1-5	CASSFSLTDQPQHF	TGTGCCAGCAGCTTCTCCCTTACAGATCAGCCCCAGCATTTT
TRBD1	few	TRBV4-1	16	TRBJ2-2	CASSQVGQGNTGELFF	TGCGCCAGCAGCCAAGTGGGACAGGGGAACACCGGGGAGCTGTTTTTT
-	-	TRBV11-2	12	TRBJ1-1	CASSPLGTEAFF	TGTGCCAGCAGCCCGTTGGGGACTGAAGCTTTCTTT
-	-	TRBV6-1	11	TRBJ2-7	CASRTGPSEYF	TGTGCCAGCAGAACCGGACCCTCGGAGTACTTC
TRBD1	once	TRBV10-3	17	TRBJ2-6	CAISAGTGGSGANVLTF	TGTGCCATCAGCGCTGGGACAGGGGGCTCTGGGGCCAACGTCCTGACTTTC
-	-	TRBV19	14	TRBJ1-1	CASTFERVNTEAFF	TGTGCCAGTACTTTTGAGAGGGTGAACACTGAAGCTTTCTTT
TRBD2	-	TRBV9	15	TRBJ2-1	CASSPTSGSFYEQFF	TGTGCCAGCAGCCCGACTAGCGGGAGCTTCTATGAGCAGTTCTTC
-	-	TRBV11-3	13	TRBJ2-1	CASSTGLYNEQFF	TGTGCCAGCAGCACGGGACTCTACAATGAGCAGTTCTTC
TRBD1	-	TRBV6-5	13	TRBJ1-3	CASRTGVGNTIYF	TGTGCCAGCAGGACAGGGGTCGGAAACACCATATATTTT
-	few	TRBV11-1	11	TRBJ1-1	CASSLSTEAFF	TGTGCCAGCAGCTTAAGCACTGAAGCTTTCTTT
-	-	TRBV18	15	TRBJ1-4	CASSPNQGNNEKLFF	TGTGCCAGCTCACCGAACCAGGGGAATAATGAAAAACTGTTTTTT
TRBD1	once	TRBV2	16	TRBJ1-6	CASELFGTANNSPLHF	TGTGCCAGCGAACTCTTTGGGACAGCAAATAATTCACCCCTCCACTTT
-	-	TRBV4-2	15	TRBJ1-2	CASSQDRGVSFGYTF	TGTGCCAGCAGCCAAGATAGAGGGGTGAGTTTTGGCTACACCTTC
TRBD1	-	TRBV5-1	14	TRBJ2-2	CASKGQGNTGELFF	TGCGCCAGCAAGGGACAGGGCAACACCGGGGAGCTGTTTTTT
-	once	TRBV6-5	15	TRBJ2-7	CASSYSRGSPYEQYF	TGTGCCAGCAGTTACTCGAGAGGGTCCCCCTACGAGCAGTACTTC
-	-	TRBV27	16	TRBJ2-1	CASSVGGTAICDEQFF	TGTGCCAGCAGTGTCGGGGGGACAGCGATTTGCGATGAGCAGTTCTTC
-	-	TRBV7-2	14	TRBJ1-1	CASSTAPGTPEAFF	TGTGCCAGCAGTACAGCCCCCGGGACCCCTGAAGCTTTCTTT
-	-	TRBV11-3	15	TRBJ2-7	CASSLGPGPSYEQYF	TGTGCCAGCAGCTTAGGTCCGGGACCTTCCTACGAGCAGTACTTC
-	once	TRBV5-6	12	TRBJ2-3	CASRKLEDTQYF	TGTGCCAGCAGAAAACTAGAAGATACGCAGTATTTT
-	-	TRBV15	14	TRBJ1-2	CATSLRLGGYGYTF	TGTGCCACCAGCCTTCGGCTAGGGGGCTATGGCTACACCTTC
-	-	TRBV4-1	15	TRBJ1-1	CASSHARGERTEAFF	TGCGCCAGCAGCCACGCCCGAGGGGAGAGGACTGAAGCTTTCTTT
-	-	TRBV5-1	15	TRBJ1-2	CASSLRQATNYGYTF	TGCGCCAGCAGCTTACGACAGGCCACTAACTATGGCTACACCTTC
TRBD1	-	TRBV6-5	15	TRBJ2-2	CATSRTGGLVGELFF	TGTGCCACTAGCCGGACAGGGGGCTTAGTCGGGGAGCTGTTTTTT
-	-	TRBV10-3	14	TRBJ2-5	CAISKRTDQETQYF	TGTGCCATCAGTAAACGGACAGACCAAGAGACCCAGTACTTC
-	-	TRBV30	13	TRBJ2-7	CAWARVAGYEQYF	TGTGCCTGGGCGAGGGTAGCAGGGTACGAGCAGTACTTC
-	once	TRBV11-2	16	TRBJ2-1	CASSLGYLTTYNEQFF	TGTGCCAGCAGCTTAGGCTACCTTACAACCTACAATGAGCAGTTCTTC
-	-	TRBV5-1	14	TRBJ2-3	CASSLEPQRGTQYF	TGCGCCAGCAGCTTGGAACCCCAGAGGGGTACGCAGTATTTT
TRBD2	once	TRBV11-3	18	TRBJ2-3	CASSPGTSGVLGTDTQYF	TGTGCCAGCAGCCCAGGGACTAGCGGAGTGTTGGGCACAGATACGCAGTATTTT
-	once	TRBV6-5	15	TRBJ1-1	CASSTRGTKNTEAFF	TGTGCCAGCAGCACCCGCGGGACAAAGAACACTGAAGCTTTCTTT
-	few	TRBV5-1	14	TRBJ1-1	CASSLLTVNTEAFF	TGCGCCAGCAGCTTGTTGACAGTGAACACTGAAGCTTTCTTT
-	once	TRBV10-3	19	TRBJ1-2	CAISESRLLGWARNYGYTF	TGTGCCATCAGTGAGTCGAGACTTTTAGGTTGGGCCCGAAACTATGGCTACACCTTC
TRBD1	-	TRBV2	14	TRBJ1-4	CASFRDRTNGKLFF	TGTGCCAGTTTCCGGGACAGGACGAATGGAAAACTGTTTTTT
-	-	TRBV19	14	TRBJ1-3	CASSIGDPGNTIYF	TGTGCCAGTAGTATAGGAGATCCCGGAAACACCATATATTTT
TRBD2	-	TRBV27	16	TRBJ2-7	CASSGRGRGRAYEQYF	TGTGCCAGCAGTGGCAGGGGTCGCGGGAGGGCGTACGAGCAGTACTTC
TRBD2	once	TRBV29-1	18	TRBJ2-7	CSVGYRLAGDPKTYEQYF	TGCAGCGTTGGCTACAGACTAGCGGGAGACCCGAAGACCTACGAGCAGTACTTC
TRBD2	-	TRBV6-1	16	TRBJ2-1	CASSEVGTSGINEQFF	TGTGCCAGCAGTGAAGTAGGGACTAGCGGGATCAATGAGCAGTTCTTC
-	-	TRBV5-1	14	TRBJ2-2	CASSLGPNTGELFF	TGCGCCAGCAGCTTGGGGCCTAACACCGGGGAGCTGTTTTTT
TRBD2	-	TRBV10-1	14	TRBJ2-1	CASSGASGMNEQFF	TGCGCCAGCAGTGGGGCTAGCGGGATGAATGAGCAGTTCTTC
-	-	TRBV7-9	14	TRBJ2-5	CASSLRGLQETQYF	TGTGCCAGCAGCTTAAGGGGACTGCAAGAGACCCAGTACTTC
-	-	TRBV7-9	15	TRBJ2-5	CASSLADRTFETQYF	TGTGCCAGCAGCTTAGCGGACAGAACCTTTGAGACCCAGTACTTC
-	-	TRBV5-1	16	TRBJ1-6	CASSLTGYTYNSPLHF	TGCGCCAGCAGCTTGACAGGGTACACCTATAATTCACCCCTCCACTTT
TRBD2	-	TRBV18	15	TRBJ2-1	CASSPRLAGESEQFF	TGTGCCAGCTCACCCAGACTAGCGGGAGAGAGTGAGCAGTTCTTC
TRBD1	-	TRBV6-5	14	TRBJ1-2	CASRGTGSNYGYTF	TGTGCCAGCAGGGGGACAGGGTCTAACTATGGCTACACCTTC
TRBD2	-	TRBV5-6	18	TRBJ2-1	CASSFTMRTSGMYNEQFF	TGTGCCAGCAGCTTCACTATGCGGACTAGCGGAATGTACAATGAGCAGTTCTTC
TRBD2	-	TRBV7-8	18	TRBJ2-1	CASSLPGLASRRYNEQFF	TGTGCCAGCAGCTTACCGGGACTAGCGTCCAGGCGCTACAATGAGCAGTTCTTC
TRBD1	-	TRBV19	15	TRBJ2-7	CASSASGQGLFEQYF	TGTGCCAGTAGTGCCTCGGGACAGGGTCTTTTCGAGCAGTACTTC
-	once	TRBV6-5	13	TRBJ2-5	CASSFSGQETQYF	TGTGCCAGCAGTTTCTCAGGGCAAGAGACCCAGTACTTC
-	-	TRBV9	15	TRBJ1-2	CASSVLPDPAWGYTF	TGTGCCAGCAGCGTACTCCCCGACCCCGCCTGGGGCTACACCTTC
-	-	TRBV4-1	13	TRBJ1-1	CASSQALREEAFF	TGCGCCAGCAGCCAAGCTCTCAGGGAAGAAGCTTTCTTT
TRBD2	-	TRBV19	16	TRBJ2-7	CASSIVGASGAYEQYF	TGTGCCAGTAGTATAGTAGGGGCTAGCGGAGCCTACGAGCAGTACTTC